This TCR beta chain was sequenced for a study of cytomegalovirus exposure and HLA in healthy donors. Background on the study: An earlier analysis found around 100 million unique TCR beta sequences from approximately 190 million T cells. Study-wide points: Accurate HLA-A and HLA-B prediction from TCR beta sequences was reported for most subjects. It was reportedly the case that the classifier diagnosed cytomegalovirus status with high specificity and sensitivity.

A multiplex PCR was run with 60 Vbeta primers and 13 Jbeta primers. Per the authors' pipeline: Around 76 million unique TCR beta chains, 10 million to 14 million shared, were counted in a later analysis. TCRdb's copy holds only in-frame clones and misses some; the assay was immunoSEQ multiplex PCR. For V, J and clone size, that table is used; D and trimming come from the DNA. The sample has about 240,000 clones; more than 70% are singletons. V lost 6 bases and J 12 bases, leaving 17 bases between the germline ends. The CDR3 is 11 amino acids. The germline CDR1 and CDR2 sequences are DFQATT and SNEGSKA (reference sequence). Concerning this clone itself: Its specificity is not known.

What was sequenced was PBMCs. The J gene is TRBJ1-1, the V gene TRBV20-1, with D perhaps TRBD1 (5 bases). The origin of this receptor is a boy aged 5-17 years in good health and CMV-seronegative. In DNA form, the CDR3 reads TGCAGTGCACCGATGGGGGGTAGTCCTTTCTTT. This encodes CSAPMGGSPFF.